This T cell receptor beta chain originates from a study of cytomegalovirus exposure and HLA in healthy donors. After removal of 3 bases from V and 3 bases from J, the junction contained 15 bases not matched to a gene. The germline V gene has CDR1 ENHRY and CDR2 SYGVKD. This CDR3 contains 19 residues. With respect to this clone: What it recognizes is unknown.

PCR was performed using 60 Vbeta and 13 Jbeta primers. Libraries were prepared by immunoSEQ multiplex PCR; TCRdb keeps only in-frame clonotypes and omits some of them. Found here are 120,000 or so clones, roughly 83% of them singletons; the top ten hold over 15%. Study conclusions and caveats: Immune exposure was documented only through CMV serostatus.

The study sampled nominally healthy donors, though unrecorded immune exposures were likely. The TCR comes from a man between 18 and 35 years old in good health and CMV-seropositive. This sequence joins TRBV10-3 and TRBJ2-2; TRBD2 agrees at 8 bases. The sample comprised PBMCs. DNA for the CDR3: TGTGCCATCAGTGAAATAGGGACCGGGACTAGTCTCGACACCGGGGAGCTGTTTTTT. Its protein product is CAISEIGTGTSLDTGELFF.